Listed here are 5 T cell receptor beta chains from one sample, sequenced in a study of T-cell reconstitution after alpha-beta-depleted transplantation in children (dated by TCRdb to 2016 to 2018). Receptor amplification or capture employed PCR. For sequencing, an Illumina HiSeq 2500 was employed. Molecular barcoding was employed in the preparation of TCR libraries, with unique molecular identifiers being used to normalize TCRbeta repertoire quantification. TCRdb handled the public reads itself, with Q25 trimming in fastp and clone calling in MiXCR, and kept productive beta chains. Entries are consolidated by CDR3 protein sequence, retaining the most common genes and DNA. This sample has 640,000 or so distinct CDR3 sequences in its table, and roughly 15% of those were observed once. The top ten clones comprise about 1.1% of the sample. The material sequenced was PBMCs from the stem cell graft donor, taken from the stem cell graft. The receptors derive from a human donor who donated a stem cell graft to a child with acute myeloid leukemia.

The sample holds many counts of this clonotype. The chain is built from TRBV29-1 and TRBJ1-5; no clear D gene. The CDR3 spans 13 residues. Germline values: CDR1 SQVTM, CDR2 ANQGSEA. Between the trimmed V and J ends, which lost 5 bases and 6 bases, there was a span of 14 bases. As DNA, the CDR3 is TGCAGCGTTAAGAGAGAGGGAGGTCAGCCCCAGCATTTT. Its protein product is CSVKREGGQPQHF. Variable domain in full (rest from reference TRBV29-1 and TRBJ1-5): SAVISQKPSRDICQRGTSLTIQCQVDSQVTMMFWYRQQPGQSLTLIATANQGSEATYESGFVIDKFPISRPNLTFSTLTVSNMSPEDSSIYLCSVKREGGQPQHFGDGTRLSIL.

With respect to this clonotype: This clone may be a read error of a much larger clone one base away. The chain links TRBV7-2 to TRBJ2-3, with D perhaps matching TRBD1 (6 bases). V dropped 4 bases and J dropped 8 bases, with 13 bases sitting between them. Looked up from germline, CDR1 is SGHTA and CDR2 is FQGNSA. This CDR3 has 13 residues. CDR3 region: CASSSHRASTQYF. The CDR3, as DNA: TGTGCCAGCAGCTCGCACAGGGCCAGTACGCAGTATTTT.

The CDR3 reads CASSLEHFGAFF. CDR3 DNA: TGTGCCAGCAGCTTGGAACATTTTGGAGCTTTCTTT. V and J are TRBV7-2 and TRBJ1-1; no definite D call. Germline V gene lookup returns CDR1 SGHTA and CDR2 FQGNSA. The CDR3 covers 12 residues. Between the trimmed V and J ends, which lost 3 bases and 10 bases, there was a span of 12 bases.

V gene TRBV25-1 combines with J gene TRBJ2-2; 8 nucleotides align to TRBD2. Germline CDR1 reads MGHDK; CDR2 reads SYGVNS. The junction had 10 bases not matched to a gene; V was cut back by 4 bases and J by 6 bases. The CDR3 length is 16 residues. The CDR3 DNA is TGTGCCAGCAGTGCCCGGGGGGGGTGGCCCGCCGGGGAGCTGTTTTTT. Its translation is CASSARGGWPAGELFF.

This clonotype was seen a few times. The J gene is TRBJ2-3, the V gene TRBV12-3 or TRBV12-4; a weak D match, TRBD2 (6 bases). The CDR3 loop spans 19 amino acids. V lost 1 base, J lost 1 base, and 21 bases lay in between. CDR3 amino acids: CASSLELRLVDQGTDTQYF. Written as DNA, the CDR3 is TGTGCCAGCAGTTTAGAGTTGCGACTAGTCGACCAAGGCACAGATACGCAGTATTTT.